This TCR beta chain originates from a study of T cells in Graves' hyperthyroidism and ophthalmopathy. Study context: Sampling of peripheral blood happened at initial diagnosis, prior to any treatment.

This clonotype appeared a few times. Disease duration under 2 months; hyperthyroidism patients were aged 18 to 65. The PBMCs were sourced from fresh peripheral blood (about 10 ml). V was shortened by 6 bases and J by 10 bases, with 18 bases between the two germline ends. The germline V gene encodes CDR1 MNHNS and CDR2 SASEGT. This CDR3 contains 13 residues. Researchers took RNA transcripts and amplified the TCR beta CDR3 regions from them. Initially, a first-round RT-PCR of the TCR CDR3 employed the HTBI primer set. One entry per CDR3 protein results from TCRdb running MiXCR on the multiplex PCR reads. The sample lists over 650,000 distinct CDR3 sequences, around 17% occurring once.

Sample: blood. The sequence was obtained from a man between 18 and 35 years old with Graves' hyperthyroidism. The gene calls are TRBV6-1 and TRBJ1-1; no clear D gene. CDR3 nucleotide sequence: TGTGCCAGCAGAAAGACACCTTCAACAGTAGCTTTCTTT. It is translated as CASRKTPSTVAFF.